This T cell receptor (beta chain) was obtained from a study of CD8 T cells in Susac syndrome. The RNA, roughly 0.45 to 1 ug, was put through reverse transcription using random hexamers. By means of immunoSEQ multiplex PCR, TCR beta CDR3 spanning 54 Vbeta and 13 Jbeta underwent amplification. TCRdb re-derived calls from the immunoSEQ multiplex PCR reads in MiXCR, one entry per CDR3 protein. The sample shows about 130,000 distinct CDR3 sequences, just under 95% of them seen only once. The authors carried out high-throughput sequencing of TCR beta. They applied it to CD8+ and CD4+ T cells obtained from blood. The control group consisted of healthy donors matched for age and sex. TEMRA cells were FACS-enriched, while CD8+ and CD4+ T cells were negatively isolated. This sequence originates from a human donor in good health. Sequences were obtained from CD4+ T cells from PBMCs.

Here the CDR3 DNA reads TGTGCCAGCAGTTACTTGGGACTAGGAGCTTTCTTT. Its protein product is CASSYLGLGAFF. V is TRBV6-2 or TRBV6-3 and J is TRBJ1-1, with a possible D match to TRBD1 (5 bases). V lost 1 base to trimming and J lost 10 bases, with 10 bases between them. CDR3 size: 12 residues. CDR1 is MNHEY, CDR2 SVGEGT, per germline.